This T cell receptor (beta chain) was identified in a study of T cell responses to AZD1222 COVID-19 vaccine. Study-wide results and caveats: Repertoires were obtained only post-peak T cell response. Spike-specific TCR depth and breadth grew after two AZD1222 doses. Clonal diversity was possibly underestimated, and the donors were mostly white British, with more females.

TCRdb keeps only in-frame clones here, not all; method: immunoSEQ multiplex PCR. Among approximately 130,000 clones, about 89% were seen once, and the ten largest hold about 29%. In its sample, this clone was seen once. Antigen specificity is unknown. Germline V gives CDR1 LGHDT, CDR2 YNNKEL (reference sequence). The V gene end was trimmed by 0 bases and the J gene end by 1 base; junction bases not matched to a gene: 4. The CDR3 runs 16 residues. The sequencing used peripheral blood, collected on day 0 of AZD1222 vaccination. The source is an adult in good health. The genes are TRBV3-1 (or the pseudogene TRBV3-2) and TRBJ2-3; 7 nucleotides line up with TRBD2. The CDR3 here is CASSQDVAGGTDTQYF. The CDR3 coding sequence is TGTGCCAGCAGCCAAGATGTGGCGGGGGGCACAGATACGCAGTATTTT.